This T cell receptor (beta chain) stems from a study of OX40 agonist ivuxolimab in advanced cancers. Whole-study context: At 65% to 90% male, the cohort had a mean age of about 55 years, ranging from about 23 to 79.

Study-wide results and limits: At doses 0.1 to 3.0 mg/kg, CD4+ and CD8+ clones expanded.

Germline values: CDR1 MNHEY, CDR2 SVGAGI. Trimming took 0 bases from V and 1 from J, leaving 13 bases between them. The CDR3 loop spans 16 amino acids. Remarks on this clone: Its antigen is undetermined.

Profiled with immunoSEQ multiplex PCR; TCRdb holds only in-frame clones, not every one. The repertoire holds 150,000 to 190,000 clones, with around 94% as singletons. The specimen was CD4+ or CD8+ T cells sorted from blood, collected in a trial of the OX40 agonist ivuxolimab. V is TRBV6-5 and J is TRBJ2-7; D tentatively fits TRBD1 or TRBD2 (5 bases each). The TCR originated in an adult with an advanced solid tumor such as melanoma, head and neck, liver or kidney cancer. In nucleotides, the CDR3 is TGTGCCAGCAGTTACTCTCTCGCAGGGAGATCCTACGAGCAGTACTTC. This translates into CASSYSLAGRSYEQYF.